Listed below are T cell receptor beta chains from one sample, sequenced in a study of CD8+ T cells in alopecia areata. Clones were read by immunoSEQ multiplex PCR, and TCRdb kept only the in-frame ones, dropping some. The sample lists 250,000 to 350,000 clones, 60% occurring once. The sample in question was CD4+ T cells sorted from blood, obtained at roughly week 53, from a patient treated with tofacitinib. The receptors here all came from a human donor with alopecia areata. The CDR3 runs from the conserved cysteine through the conserved F or W. A D gene is named only where the DNA matches it firmly. Only some rows state a clone size, as once, few, many or a class for expanded clones.

>TRBV19|few|TRBJ1-1|.
TGTGCCAGTAGTAGTCACCGGGAGAACACTGAAGCTTTCTTT
CASSSHRENTEAFF
>TRBV30|.|TRBJ2-3|TRBD1
TGTGCCTGGAGTGTAGGGACAGGGTGGACAGATACGCAGTATTTT
CAWSVGTGWTDTQYF
>TRBV30|few|TRBJ2-1|.
TGTGCCTGGACGGTAGGACTATCCTCCTACAATGAGCAGTTCTTC
CAWTVGLSSYNEQFF
>TRBV7-9|.|TRBJ2-3|.
TGTGCCAGCAGCTCCGAGATGGATACGCAGTATTTT
CASSSEMDTQYF
>TRBV2|.|TRBJ1-6|.
TGTGCCAGCAGTGGGGGATCGGATTCACCCCTCCACTTT
CASSGGSDSPLHF
>TRBV25-1|.|TRBJ2-7|.
TGTGCCAGCAGTGACGAGGCGGTGCTTACGAAGCAGTACTTC
CASSDEAVLTKQYF
>TRBV15|few|TRBJ2-7|TRBD1
TGTGCCACCAGCAGGGACCCGGGACAGGAGACCTACGAGCAGTACTTC
CATSRDPGQETYEQYF
>TRBV6-5|few|TRBJ1-5|.
TGTGCCAGCAGCACAGCTCGGGGCAATCAGCCCCAGCATTTT
CASSTARGNQPQHF
>TRBV5-6|few|TRBJ1-4|.
TGTGCCAGCAGCCGCCGGGACAAGGTAGTGTTTTTT
CASSRRDKVVFF
>TRBV7-2|few|TRBJ2-7|.
TGTGCCAGCAGCTTCAGGGTAGGGAGCTCCTACGAGCAGTACTTC
CASSFRVGSSYEQYF
>TRBV7-9|.|TRBJ2-7|.
TGTGCCAGCAGCCCCTCTCGGGGCAGGGTCTACGAGCAGTACTTC
CASSPSRGRVYEQYF
>TRBV2|.|TRBJ2-7|TRBD2
TGTGCCAGCATCCTACGGGGGGGTAACTACGAGCAGTACTTC
CASILRGGNYEQYF
>TRBV30|once|TRBJ2-7|TRBD1
TGTGCCTGGGGGACAGGGGTCTACGAGCAGTACTTC
CAWGTGVYEQYF
>TRBV18|many|TRBJ2-7|.
TGTGCCAGCTCACTGGCAGGGGTCCTCTACGAGCAGTACTTC
CASSLAGVLYEQYF
>TRBV29-1|few|TRBJ2-7|TRBD1
TGCAGCGTTGAACGACAGGGGTACGAGCAGTACTTC
CSVERQGYEQYF
>TRBV9|.|TRBJ2-3|TRBD2
TGTGCCAGCAGCGTAGAAAGCGGGGGGCTTGTCACAGATACGCAGTATTTT
CASSVESGGLVTDTQYF
>TRBV5-1|.|TRBJ2-5|.
TGCGCCAGCAGCTTGGAACGTAGCCAAGAGACCCAGTACTTC
CASSLERSQETQYF
>TRBV18|few|TRBJ1-1|TRBD1
TGTGCCAGCTCACCTGGACAGGACTTCACTGAAGCTTTCTTT
CASSPGQDFTEAFF
>TRBV7-6|.|TRBJ2-3|.
TGTGCCAGCAGCTATCATCCTAGCACAGATACGCAGTATTTT
CASSYHPSTDTQYF
>TRBV29-1|.|TRBJ1-2|.
TGCAGCGTTTTTGGACCCGATGGCTACACCTTC
CSVFGPDGYTF
>TRBV6-1|.|TRBJ2-4|.
TGTGCCAGCAGGGAGGACTCAGGGCCCAGGAACATTCAGTACTTC
CASREDSGPRNIQYF
>TRBV27|.|TRBJ1-1|TRBD1
TGTGCCAGCAGTTGGGGGACAGGGGGAACTGAAGCTTTCTTT
CASSWGTGGTEAFF
>TRBV29-1|.|TRBJ2-5|.
TGCAGCGTCGTGGGGCGTGAGACCCAGTACTTC
CSVVGRETQYF
>TRBV19|few|TRBJ1-5|TRBD1
TGTGCCAGCTACGCAGGGGGCGGCAATCAGCCCCAGCATTTT
CASYAGGGNQPQHF
>TRBV10-3|few|TRBJ1-1|.
TGTGCCATCAGTGAGTCGACCGGAGGAAATGCTGAAGCTTTCTTT
CAISESTGGNAEAFF
>TRBV30|few|TRBJ1-3|.
TGTGCCTGGAGTGATTGGGGAACGGGAAACACCATATATTTT
CAWSDWGTGNTIYF
>TRBV2|.|TRBJ1-2|.
TGTGCCAGCAGTGAACTTCTCAGGGGTGGCTACACCTTC
CASSELLRGGYTF
>TRBV30|.|TRBJ1-6|.
TGTGCCTGGAGTGTACCGGTGGGGTTCTCTAATTCACCCCTCCACTTT
CAWSVPVGFSNSPLHF
>TRBV7-9|.|TRBJ1-1|TRBD1
TGTGCCAGCAGCTTGACAGGGGACACTGAAGCTTTCTTT
CASSLTGDTEAFF
>TRBV9|.|TRBJ2-6|.
TGTGCCAGCACTTCCCTAGGGTCTGGGGCCAACGTCCTGACTTTC
CASTSLGSGANVLTF
>TRBV5-1|.|TRBJ2-5|.
TGCGCCAGCAGCCTTCCTGAAGAGACCCAGTACTTC
CASSLPEETQYF
>TRBV4-1|.|TRBJ2-1|.
TGCGCCAGCAGGAGACAGTTGAGCTCCTACAATGAGCAGTTCTTC
CASRRQLSSYNEQFF
>TRBV9|few|TRBJ2-1|.
TGTGCCAGCAGCGTAAGAGGGGTTCCCAATGAGCAGTTCTTC
CASSVRGVPNEQFF
>TRBV5-1|.|TRBJ2-3|.
TGCGCCAGCAGCTTGGCCACAGATACGCAGTATTTT
CASSLATDTQYF
>TRBV9|.|TRBJ1-6|.
TGTGCCAGCAGCGTAGAAAGGGACCACTATAATTCACCCCTCCACTTT
CASSVERDHYNSPLHF
>TRBV18|many|TRBJ1-5|.
TGTGCCAGCTCACTCGGGGGCCTCCGGCGTCAGCCCCAGCATTTT
CASSLGGLRRQPQHF
>TRBV30|.|TRBJ2-1|TRBD2
TGTGCCTGGGCCCCCCGCGGGGGATTACGAAATGAGCAGTTCTTC
CAWAPRGGLRNEQFF
>TRBV29-1|.|TRBJ1-2|TRBD1
TGCAGCGTCGCCCCGGGACAGGGTCCTGGCTACACCTTC
CSVAPGQGPGYTF
>TRBV6-6|.|TRBJ1-6|.
TGTGCCAGCATCGAAAGCTCCTATAATTCACCCCTCCACTTT
CASIESSYNSPLHF
>TRBV30|.|TRBJ2-3|.
TGTGCCTGGAGTGTACCCGGGATAGCAGATACGCAGTATTTT
CAWSVPGIADTQYF
>TRBV20-1|few|TRBJ2-5|.
TGCAGCGCAGGGACCCAGTACTTC
CSAGTQYF
>TRBV4-1|.|TRBJ1-6|.
TGCGCCAGCAGCCAAGGGTGGCAGCTAAATTCACCCCTCCACTTT
CASSQGWQLNSPLHF
>TRBV29-1|few|TRBJ1-2|.
TGCAGCGTTGAAGATCAGCCAGGGAGCTATGGCTACACCTTC
CSVEDQPGSYGYTF
>TRBV10-3|once|TRBJ1-6|TRBD1
TGTGCCATCAGTGAAACGGGGGACAGGATGATTTCACCCCTCCACTTT
CAISETGDRMISPLHF
>TRBV7-2|.|TRBJ2-2|.
TGTGCCAGCAGCTTAGTGGGTCTCGGGGAGCTGTTTTTT
CASSLVGLGELFF